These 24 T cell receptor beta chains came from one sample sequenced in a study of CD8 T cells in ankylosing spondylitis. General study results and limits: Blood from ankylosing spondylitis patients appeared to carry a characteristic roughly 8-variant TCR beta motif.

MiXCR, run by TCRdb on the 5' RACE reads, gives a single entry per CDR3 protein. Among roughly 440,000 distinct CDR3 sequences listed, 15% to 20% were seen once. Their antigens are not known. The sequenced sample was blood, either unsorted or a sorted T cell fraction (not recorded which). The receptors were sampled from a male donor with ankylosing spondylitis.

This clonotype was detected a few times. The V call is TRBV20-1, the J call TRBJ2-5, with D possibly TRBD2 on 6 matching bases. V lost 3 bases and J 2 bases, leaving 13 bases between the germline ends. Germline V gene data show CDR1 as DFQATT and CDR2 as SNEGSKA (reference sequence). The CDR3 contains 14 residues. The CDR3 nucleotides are TGCAGTGCTAGTAAGGCGGGATCACAAGAGACCCAGTACTTC. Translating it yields CSASKAGSQETQYF.

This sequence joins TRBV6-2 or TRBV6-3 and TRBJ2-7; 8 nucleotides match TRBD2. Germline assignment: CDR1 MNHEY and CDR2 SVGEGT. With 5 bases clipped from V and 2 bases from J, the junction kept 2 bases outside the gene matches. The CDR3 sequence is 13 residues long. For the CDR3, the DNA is TGTGCCAGCAGTGTGGGACTAGCCTACGAGCAGTACTTC. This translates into CASSVGLAYEQYF.

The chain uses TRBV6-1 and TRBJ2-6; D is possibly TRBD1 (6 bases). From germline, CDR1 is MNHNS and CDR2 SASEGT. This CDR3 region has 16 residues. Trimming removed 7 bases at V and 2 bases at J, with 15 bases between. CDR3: CASIGVGAPGANVLTF. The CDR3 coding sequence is TGTGCCAGCATCGGTGTGGGGGCTCCTGGGGCCAACGTCCTGACTTTC.

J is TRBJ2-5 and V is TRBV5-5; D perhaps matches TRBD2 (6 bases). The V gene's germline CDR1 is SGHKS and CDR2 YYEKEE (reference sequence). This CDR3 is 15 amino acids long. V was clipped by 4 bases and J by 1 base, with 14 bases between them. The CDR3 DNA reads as TGTGCCAGCAGCACCGCGGGGAGGATCCAAGAGACCCAGTACTTC. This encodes CASSTAGRIQETQYF.

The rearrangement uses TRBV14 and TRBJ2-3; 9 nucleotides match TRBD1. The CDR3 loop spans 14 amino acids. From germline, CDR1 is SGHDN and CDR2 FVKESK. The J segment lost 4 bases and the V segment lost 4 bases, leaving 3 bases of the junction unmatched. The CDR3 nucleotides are TGTGCCAGCAGCCCTTGGACAGGGGCAGATACGCAGTATTTT. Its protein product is CASSPWTGADTQYF.

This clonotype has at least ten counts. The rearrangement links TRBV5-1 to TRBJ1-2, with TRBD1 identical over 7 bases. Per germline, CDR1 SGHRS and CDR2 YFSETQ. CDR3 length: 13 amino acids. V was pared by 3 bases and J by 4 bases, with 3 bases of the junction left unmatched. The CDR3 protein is CASSSRQGYGYTF. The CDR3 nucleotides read TGCGCCAGCAGCTCACGACAGGGCTATGGCTACACCTTC.

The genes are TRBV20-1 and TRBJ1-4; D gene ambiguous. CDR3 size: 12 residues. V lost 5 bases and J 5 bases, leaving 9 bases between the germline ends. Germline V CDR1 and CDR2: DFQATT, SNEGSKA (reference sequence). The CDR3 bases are TGCAGTGCTTCAGGAACGAATGAAAAACTGTTTTTT. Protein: CSASGTNEKLFF.

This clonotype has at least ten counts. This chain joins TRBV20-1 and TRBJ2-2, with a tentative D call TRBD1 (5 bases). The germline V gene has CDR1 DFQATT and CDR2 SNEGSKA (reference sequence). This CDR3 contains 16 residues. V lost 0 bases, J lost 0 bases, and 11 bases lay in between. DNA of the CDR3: TGCAGTGCTAGAGATCAGGGCAGTACGAACACCGGGGAGCTGTTTTTT. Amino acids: CSARDQGSTNTGELFF.

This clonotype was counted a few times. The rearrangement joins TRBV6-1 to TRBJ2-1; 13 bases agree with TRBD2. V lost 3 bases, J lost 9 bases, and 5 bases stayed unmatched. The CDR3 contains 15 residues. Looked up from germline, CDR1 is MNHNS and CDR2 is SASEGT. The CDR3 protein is CASSDRTSGSSEQFF. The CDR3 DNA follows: TGTGCCAGCAGTGACAGGACTAGCGGGAGTTCTGAGCAGTTCTTC.

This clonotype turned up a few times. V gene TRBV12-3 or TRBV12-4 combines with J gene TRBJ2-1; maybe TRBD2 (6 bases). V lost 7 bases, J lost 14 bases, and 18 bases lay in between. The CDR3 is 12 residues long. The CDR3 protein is CASTALGDLKFF. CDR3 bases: TGTGCCAGCACCGCTCTGGGGGACTTAAAGTTCTTC.

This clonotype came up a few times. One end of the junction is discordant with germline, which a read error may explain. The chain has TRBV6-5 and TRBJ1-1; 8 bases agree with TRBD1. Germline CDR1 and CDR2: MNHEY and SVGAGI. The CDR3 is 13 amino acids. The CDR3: CASCYRGGTEAFF. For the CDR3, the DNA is TGTGCCAGCTGTTACAGGGGGGGCACTGAAGCTTTCTTT.

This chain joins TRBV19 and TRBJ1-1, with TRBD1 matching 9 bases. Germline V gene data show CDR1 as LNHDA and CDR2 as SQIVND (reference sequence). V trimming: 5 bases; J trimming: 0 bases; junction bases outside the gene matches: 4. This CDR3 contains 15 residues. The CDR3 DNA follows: TGTGCCAGTAGTGGACAGGGGACTTTGAACACTGAAGCTTTCTTT. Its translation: CASSGQGTLNTEAFF.

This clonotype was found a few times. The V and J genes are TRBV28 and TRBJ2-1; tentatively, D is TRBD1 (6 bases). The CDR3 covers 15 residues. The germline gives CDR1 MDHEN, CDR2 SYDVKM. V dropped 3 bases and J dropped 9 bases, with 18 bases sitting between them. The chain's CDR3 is CASSLDNLGGREQFF. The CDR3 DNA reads TGTGCCAGCAGTTTGGATAATTTAGGGGGACGTGAGCAGTTCTTC.

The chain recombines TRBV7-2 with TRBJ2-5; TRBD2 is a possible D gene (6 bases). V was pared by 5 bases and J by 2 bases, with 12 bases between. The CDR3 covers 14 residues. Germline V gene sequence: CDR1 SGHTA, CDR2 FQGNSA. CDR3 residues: CASSRSGAQETQYF. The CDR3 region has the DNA TGTGCCAGCAGCCGATCGGGAGCTCAAGAGACCCAGTACTTC.

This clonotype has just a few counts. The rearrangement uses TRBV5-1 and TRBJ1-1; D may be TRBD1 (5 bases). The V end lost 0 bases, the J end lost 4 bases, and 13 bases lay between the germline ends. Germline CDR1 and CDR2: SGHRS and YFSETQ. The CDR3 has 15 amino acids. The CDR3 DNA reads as TGCGCCAGCAGCTTGGTTCGGGGCTCGAGCACTGAAGCTTTCTTT. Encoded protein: CASSLVRGSSTEAFF. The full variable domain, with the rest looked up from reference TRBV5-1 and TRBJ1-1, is KAGVTQTPRYLIKTRGQQVTLSCSPISGHRSVSWYQQTPGQGLQFLFEYFSETQRNKGNFPGRFSGRQFSNSRSEMNVSTLELGDSALYLCASSLVRGSSTEAFFGQGTRLTVV.

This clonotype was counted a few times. The CDR3 loop is CASSLRETGGNTGELFF. The CDR3 DNA sequence: TGTGCCAGCAGCTTAAGGGAAACAGGGGGAAACACCGGGGAGCTGTTTTTT. This chain joins TRBV7-8 and TRBJ2-2; 8 nucleotides agree with TRBD1. The trim removed 2 bases at V and 2 bases at J, leaving 7 bases unmatched. Germline loops: CDR1 SGHVS, CDR2 FQNEAQ. The CDR3 is 17 residues long.

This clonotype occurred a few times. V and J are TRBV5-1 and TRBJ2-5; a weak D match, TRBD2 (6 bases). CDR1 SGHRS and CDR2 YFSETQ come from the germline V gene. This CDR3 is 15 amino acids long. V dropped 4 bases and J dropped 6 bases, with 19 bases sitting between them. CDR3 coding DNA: TGCGCCAGCAGCCCCGCTTCACTAGCTCAAAAGACCCAGTACTTC. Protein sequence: CASSPASLAQKTQYF.

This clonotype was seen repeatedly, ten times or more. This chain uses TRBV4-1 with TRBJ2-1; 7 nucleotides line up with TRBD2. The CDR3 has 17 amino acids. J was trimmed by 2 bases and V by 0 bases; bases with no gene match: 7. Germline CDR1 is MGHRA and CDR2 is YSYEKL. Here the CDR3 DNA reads TGCGCCAGCAGCCAAGATTTGGCGGGAGCTACCTACAATGAGCAGTTCTTC. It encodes CASSQDLAGATYNEQFF.

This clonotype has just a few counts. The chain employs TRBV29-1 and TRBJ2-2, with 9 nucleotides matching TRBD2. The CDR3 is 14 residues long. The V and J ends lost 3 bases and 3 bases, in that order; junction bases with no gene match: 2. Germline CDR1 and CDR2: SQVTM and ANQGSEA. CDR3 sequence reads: CSVEREGDTGELFF. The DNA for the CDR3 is TGCAGCGTTGAGCGGGAGGGCGACACCGGGGAGCTGTTTTTT.

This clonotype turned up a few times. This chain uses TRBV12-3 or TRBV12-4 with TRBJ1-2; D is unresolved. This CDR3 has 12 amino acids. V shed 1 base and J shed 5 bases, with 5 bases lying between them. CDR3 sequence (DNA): TGTGCCAGCAGTTTAGTCGGGTATGGCTACACCTTC. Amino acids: CASSLVGYGYTF.

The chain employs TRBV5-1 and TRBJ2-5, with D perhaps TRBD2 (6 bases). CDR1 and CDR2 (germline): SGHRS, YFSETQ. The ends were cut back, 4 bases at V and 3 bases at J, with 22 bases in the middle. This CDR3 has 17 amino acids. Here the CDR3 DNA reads TGCGCCAGCAGCCCGGGGCGGGGTCCGGGACTTAAAGAGACCCAGTACTTC. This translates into CASSPGRGPGLKETQYF.

The CDR3 nucleotides read TGTGCCAGCAGATCGCGACAGGGGGGAAGTTACAATGAGCAGTTCTTC. Its translation: CASRSRQGGSYNEQFF. The chain joins TRBV28 to TRBJ2-1, with TRBD1 identical over 9 bases. Germline CDR1 and CDR2: MDHEN and SYDVKM. Unmatched junction bases numbered 10, after V lost 6 bases and J lost 4 bases. CDR3 length equals 16 residues.

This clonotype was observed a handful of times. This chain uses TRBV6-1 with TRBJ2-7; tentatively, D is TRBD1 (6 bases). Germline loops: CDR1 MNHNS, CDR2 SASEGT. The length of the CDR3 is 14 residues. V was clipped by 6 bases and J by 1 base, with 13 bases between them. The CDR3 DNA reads TGTGCCAGCAGCCGACAGGAAGGGTCCTACGAGCAGTACTTC. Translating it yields CASSRQEGSYEQYF.

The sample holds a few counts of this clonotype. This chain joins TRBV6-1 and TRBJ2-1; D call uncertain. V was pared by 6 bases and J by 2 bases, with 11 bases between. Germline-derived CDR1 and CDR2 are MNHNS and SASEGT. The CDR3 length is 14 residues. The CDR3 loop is CASSQTVPYNEQFF. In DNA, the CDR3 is TGTGCCAGCAGCCAAACAGTTCCCTACAATGAGCAGTTCTTC.